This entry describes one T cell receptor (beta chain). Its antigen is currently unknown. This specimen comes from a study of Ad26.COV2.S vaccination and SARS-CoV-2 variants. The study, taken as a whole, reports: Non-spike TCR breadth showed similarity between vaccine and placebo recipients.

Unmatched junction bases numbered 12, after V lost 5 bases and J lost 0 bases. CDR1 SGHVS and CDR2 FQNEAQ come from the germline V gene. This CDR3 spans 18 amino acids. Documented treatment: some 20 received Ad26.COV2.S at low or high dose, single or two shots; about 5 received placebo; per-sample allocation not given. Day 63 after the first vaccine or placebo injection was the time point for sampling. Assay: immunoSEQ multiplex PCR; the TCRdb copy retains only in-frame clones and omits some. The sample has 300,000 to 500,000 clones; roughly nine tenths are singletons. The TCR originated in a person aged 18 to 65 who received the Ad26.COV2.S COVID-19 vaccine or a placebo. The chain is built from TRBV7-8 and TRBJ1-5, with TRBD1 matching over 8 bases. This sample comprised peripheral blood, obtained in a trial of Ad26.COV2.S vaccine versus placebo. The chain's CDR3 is CASSHRTGLSNSNQPQHF. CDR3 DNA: TGTGCCAGCAGCCACCGGACAGGGCTCTCCAATAGCAATCAGCCCCAGCATTTT. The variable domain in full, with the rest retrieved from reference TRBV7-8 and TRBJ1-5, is GAGVSQSPRYKVAKRGQDVALRCDPISGHVSLFWYQQALGQGPEFLTYFQNEAQLDKSGLPSDRFFAERPEGSVSTLKIQRTQQEDSAVYLCASSHRTGLSNSNQPQHFGDGTRLSIL.